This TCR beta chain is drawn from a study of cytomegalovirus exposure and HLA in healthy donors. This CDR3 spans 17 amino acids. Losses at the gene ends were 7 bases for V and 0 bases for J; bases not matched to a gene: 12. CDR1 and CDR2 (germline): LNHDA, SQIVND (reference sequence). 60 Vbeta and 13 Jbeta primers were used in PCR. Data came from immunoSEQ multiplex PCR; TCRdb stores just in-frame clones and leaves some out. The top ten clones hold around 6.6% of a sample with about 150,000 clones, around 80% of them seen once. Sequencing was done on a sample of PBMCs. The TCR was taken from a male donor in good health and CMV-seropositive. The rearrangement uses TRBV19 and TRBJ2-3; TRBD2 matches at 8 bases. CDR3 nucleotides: TGTGCCAGTAATTTTGCTAGCGGGTTTTCTAGCACAGATACGCAGTATTTT. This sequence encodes CASNFASGFSSTDTQYF.